One and the same sample provided the 5 T cell receptor beta chains below, sequenced in a study of T-cell memory formation after mild COVID-19. TCRdb re-called the 5' RACE reads with MiXCR, one entry per CDR3 protein. The sample shows 120,000 or so distinct CDR3 sequences, about 6% of them seen only once. Sequencing was carried out using PBMCs or a T cell subset sorted from them (not recorded which). These receptors all stem from an adult woman who had mild COVID-19 (a few samples of this study predate the infection). Cell type and time point are not known.

This clonotype was seen only a few times. The rearrangement uses TRBV7-2 and TRBJ1-1; D remains ambiguous. Looked up from germline, CDR1 is SGHTA and CDR2 is FQGNSA. Trimming left V 5 bases short and J 1 base short, with 11 bases between. This CDR3 contains 14 residues. The CDR3 nucleotides read TGTGCCAGCAGCACGCTCGGTGCGAACACTGAAGCTTTCTTT. It yields the protein CASSTLGANTEAFF.

This clonotype was counted ten times or more. The chain is built from TRBV7-9 and TRBJ1-5; 8 bases match TRBD1. The V and J ends lost 1 base and 5 bases, in that order; junction bases with no gene match: 7. Looked up from germline, CDR1 is SEHNR and CDR2 is FQNEAQ (reference sequence). The CDR3 totals 16 residues. CDR3 residues: CASSLGQGAFYQPQHF. CDR3 DNA: TGTGCCAGCAGCTTAGGCCAGGGGGCATTTTATCAGCCCCAGCATTTT.

The rearrangement uses TRBV10-3 and TRBJ1-6; D remains unclear. Germline-derived CDR1 and CDR2 are ENHRY and SYGVKD. V lost 3 bases to trimming and J lost 10 bases, with 13 bases between them. CDR3 length: 14 residues. The CDR3: CAISDPGSYSPLHF. The CDR3 DNA follows: TGTGCCATCAGTGACCCGGGGAGTTACTCACCCCTCCACTTT.

In its sample, this clonotype was seen a few times. The V and J genes are TRBV6-2 or TRBV6-3 and TRBJ1-2; 8 bases line up with TRBD1. Germline V gives CDR1 MNHEY, CDR2 SVGEGT. This CDR3 comprises 14 residues. With V trimmed by 4 bases and J by 8 bases, 9 bases remained unmatched. The CDR3, as DNA: TGTGCCAGCAGTTCTCACTCCCGGACAGGGGGCTACACCTTC. It is translated as CASSSHSRTGGYTF.

This clonotype has just a few counts. The rearrangement uses TRBV19 and TRBJ1-1; 7 bases are shared with TRBD1. The V segment lost 3 bases and the J segment 4 bases; nucleotides outside the gene matches: 5. Germline V lookup: CDR1 LNHDA, CDR2 SQIVND (reference sequence). The CDR3 covers 14 residues. CDR3 DNA: TGTGCCAGTAGTATGACAGGGTTGCTCACTGAAGCTTTCTTT. The encoded protein is CASSMTGLLTEAFF. Full variable domain (remainder filled in from reference TRBV19 and TRBJ1-1): DGGITQSPKYLFRKEGQNVTLSCEQNLNHDAMYWYRQDPGQGLRLIYYSQIVNDFQKGDIAEGYSVSREKKESFPLTVTSAQKNPTAFYLCASSMTGLLTEAFFGQGTRLTVV.